The sequence of this T cell receptor beta chain was determined in a study of blood T cell repertoires in COVID-19. Study-level background: PBMCs, B-cell-depleted T cells, or T cells provided the cDNA or gDNA that made up the material.

CDR3 length: 13 amino acids. Deletions cut 6 bases from V and 6 bases from J, with 12 bases between. Germline values: CDR1 LGHDT, CDR2 YNNKEL (reference sequence). Only in-frame clones appear in the TCRdb table, and some are missing; sequencing was by immunoSEQ multiplex PCR. The sample holds 150,000 to 160,000 clones; roughly 80% are singletons and the top ten take roughly an eighth. The sequence came from a woman aged 55-75 years with COVID-19, enrolled during active disease. Sequences were obtained from peripheral blood. The chain couples TRBV3-1 (or the pseudogene TRBV3-2) to TRBJ2-1, with D perhaps TRBD1 (6 bases). The CDR3 DNA follows: TGTGCCAGCAGTTCATTAGGGGGCAATGAGCAGTTCTTC. Translation gives CASSSLGGNEQFF.